The 21 T cell receptor beta chains below come from one sample, sequenced in a study of early T cells in non-severe SARS-CoV-2 infection. TCRdb ran MiXCR on the 5' RACE reads and lists one entry per CDR3 protein. The table lists roughly 29,000 distinct CDR3 sequences, 4.5% of them singletons. Material for sequencing was whole blood. These receptors originate from an adult who was a healthcare worker with PCR-confirmed SARS-CoV-2 infection or an uninfected control (not recorded which).

V is TRBV6-6 and J is TRBJ2-2; D might be TRBD2 (6 bases). The V end was cut by 7 bases, the J end by 0 bases, with 12 bases between. The CDR3 spans 15 residues. Germline V lookup: CDR1 MNHNY, CDR2 SVGAGI (reference sequence). The CDR3 region has the DNA TGTGCCAGCACCGGGACTGATCCGAACACCGGGGAGCTGTTTTTT. Translated, it gives CASTGTDPNTGELFF.

This sequence joins TRBV9 and TRBJ2-7; no reliable D call. Germline-derived CDR1 and CDR2 are SGDLS and YYNGEE. CDR3 length: 16 amino acids. Deletions cut 0 bases from V and 1 base from J, with 14 bases between. DNA of the CDR3: TGTGCCAGCAGCGTAGGGGCTACCCGCGAGTCCTACGAGCAGTACTTC. It encodes CASSVGATRESYEQYF.

A few counts support this clonotype. The rearrangement joins TRBV7-2 to TRBJ1-2, with a possible D match to TRBD1 (5 bases). V lost 6 bases and J lost 4, with 15 bases in between. The CDR3 covers 14 residues. CDR1 and CDR2 from the germline V gene are SGHTA and FQGNSA. The CDR3 is CASSPRDRSYGYTF. In DNA, the CDR3 is TGTGCCAGCAGTCCCAGGGATCGAAGCTATGGCTACACCTTC.

The chain combines TRBV5-1 with TRBJ2-1, with unresolved D. Germline CDR1 is SGHRS and CDR2 is YFSETQ. V shed 0 bases and J shed 0 bases, with 13 bases lying between them. The CDR3 covers 17 residues. The CDR3 spells CASSLVLPIASYNEQFF. The CDR3 nucleotides are TGCGCCAGCAGCTTGGTCCTTCCGATAGCCTCCTACAATGAGCAGTTCTTC.

This clonotype came up many times. The chain is built from TRBV7-9 and TRBJ2-7; 11 bases match TRBD2. Germline CDR1 reads SEHNR; CDR2 reads FQNEAQ (reference sequence). Losses at the gene ends were 3 bases for V and 3 bases for J; bases not matched to a gene: 4. The CDR3 runs to 15 residues. CDR3 protein: CASSFVAGGIYEQYF. In DNA, the CDR3 is TGTGCCAGCAGCTTCGTAGCGGGAGGGATCTACGAGCAGTACTTC.

CDR3 in DNA: TGTGCCAGCAGCTTGAACAGGGATTCTAACACTGAAGCTTTCTTT. It encodes CASSLNRDSNTEAFF. J is TRBJ1-1 and V is TRBV11-2, with TRBD1 as a possible D gene (6 bases). CDR1 and CDR2 (germline): SGHAT, FQNNGV. V was shortened by 3 bases and J by 2 bases, with 13 bases between the two germline ends. The CDR3 runs to 15 residues.

This clonotype was observed a few times. The rearrangement joins TRBV10-3 to TRBJ2-1; the D is unclear. The CDR3 length is 12 residues. Germline assignment: CDR1 ENHRY and CDR2 SYGVKD. The germline V and J ends were trimmed by 0 bases and 7 bases, with 4 bases remaining between them. CDR3 loop: CAISESENEQFF. In DNA, the CDR3 is TGTGCCATCAGTGAGTCTGAAAATGAGCAGTTCTTC.

Details on this clonotype: This may be a read error, as it is one base from a much larger clone. The conserved phenylalanine or tryptophan is not found at the CDR3 terminus, so this likely reflects a read error. The CDR3 coding sequence is TGTGCCAGCAGCTTAACTGGACAGGGTCCCACAGATACGCAGTATCTT. Amino acids: CASSLTGQGPTDTQYL. The chain links TRBV7-9 to TRBJ2-3, with 8 bases matching TRBD1. After removal of 2 bases from V and 2 bases from J, the junction contained 6 bases not matched to a gene. Germline CDR1 SEHNR, CDR2 FQNEAQ (reference sequence). There are 16 residues in the CDR3.

The sample holds many counts of this clonotype. The chain has TRBV10-1 and TRBJ1-2; D is undetermined. V shed 3 bases and J shed 8 bases, with 13 bases lying between them. CDR1 WNHNN and CDR2 SYGVQD come from the germline V gene (reference sequence). The CDR3 runs 13 residues. The chain's CDR3 is CASSEGRWGGYTF. The CDR3 DNA sequence: TGCGCCAGCAGTGAAGGGCGCTGGGGAGGCTACACCTTC.

This chain joins TRBV2 and TRBJ1-6; a weak D match, TRBD1 (5 bases). V was pared by 6 bases and J by 0 bases, with 9 bases between. The CDR3 extends over 15 amino acids. CDR1 SNHLY and CDR2 FYNNEI come from the germline V gene. The CDR3 DNA follows: TGTGCCAGCAGGGCAGGGAGCTCCTATAATTCACCCCTCCACTTT. Translating gives CASRAGSSYNSPLHF.

V gene TRBV15 combines with J gene TRBJ2-2, with D possibly called TRBD1 or TRBD2 (5 bases each). This CDR3 comprises 15 residues. Trimming removed 3 bases at V and 6 bases at J, with 14 bases between. Germline CDR1 and CDR2: LNHNV and YYDKDF (reference sequence). CDR3 in DNA: TGTGCCACCAGCAGTGAGTGGGGGACGGCCGGGGAGCTGTTTTTT. Translated: CATSSEWGTAGELFF.

This clonotype appeared many times. This chain connects TRBV7-9 to TRBJ2-7; tentatively, D is TRBD2 (6 bases). The CDR3 runs 14 residues. Trimming shortened V by 5 bases and J by 2 bases, and 13 bases separated the two germline ends. CDR1 and CDR2 (germline): SEHNR, FQNEAQ (reference sequence). The CDR3 reads CASSPRLAPYEQYF. The CDR3 nucleotides are TGTGCCAGCAGCCCCCGGCTAGCGCCCTACGAGCAGTACTTC.

This clonotype was seen a handful of times. V usage is TRBV2 and J usage is TRBJ2-1; D is unclear. This CDR3 is 13 amino acids long. V shed 3 bases and J shed 4 bases, with 7 bases lying between them. Germline V gene data show CDR1 as SNHLY and CDR2 as FYNNEI. CDR3 protein: CASSDLSYNEQFF. Written as DNA, the CDR3 is TGTGCCAGCAGTGATCTCTCGTACAATGAGCAGTTCTTC. Looking up the rest from reference TRBV2 and TRBJ2-1 gives the full variable domain: EPEVTQTPSHQVTQMGQEVILRCVPISNHLYFYWYRQILGQKVEFLVSFYNNEISEKSEIFDDQFSVERPDGSNFTLKIRSTKLEDSAMYFCASSDLSYNEQFFGPGTRLTVL.

This clonotype occurred many times. V and J are TRBV20-1 and TRBJ1-5; D might be TRBD1 (5 bases). Germline-derived CDR1 and CDR2 are DFQATT and SNEGSKA (reference sequence). Trimming cost V 0 bases and J 7 bases, with 10 bases left between them. The CDR3 length is 13 residues. In nucleotides, the CDR3 is TGCAGTGCTAGAGAGGGGGTAATACAGCCCCAGCATTTT. This gives the protein CSAREGVIQPQHF.

This clonotype turned up a few times. Being one base from a much bigger clone, this may be a read error. This rearrangement joins TRBV10-1 to TRBJ1-5; no firm D call. Germline V CDR1 and CDR2: WNHNN, SYGVQD (reference sequence). The CDR3 sequence is 15 residues long. This CDR3 reads CASSPRTFSYQPQHF. CDR3 DNA sequence: TGCGCCAGCAGCCCACGGACCTTTAGCTATCAGCCCCAGCATTTT.

This chain uses TRBV3-1 with TRBJ2-3; D uncertain. Trimming shortened V by 3 bases and J by 6 bases, and 7 bases separated the two germline ends. The CDR3 length is 12 residues. CDR1 is LGHDT and CDR2 is YNNKEL in the germline V gene (reference sequence). CDR3 DNA: TGTGCCAGCAGCCAGCCCCCGGATACGCAGTATTTT. Protein product: CASSQPPDTQYF.

This rearrangement joins TRBV5-1 to TRBJ2-3; D possibly corresponds to TRBD2 (6 bases). The V gene lost 4 bases and the J gene lost 4 bases, with 13 bases spanning the gap. CDR1 SGHRS and CDR2 YFSETQ come from the germline V gene. The length of the CDR3 is 14 residues. CDR3 sequence: CASSNQGGSDTQYF. Written as DNA, the CDR3 is TGCGCCAGCAGCAATCAGGGAGGTTCAGATACGCAGTATTTT.

This clonotype was counted a few times. The chain has TRBV20-1 and TRBJ1-1, with TRBD1 identical over 7 bases. The trim removed 2 bases at V and 4 bases at J, leaving 7 bases unmatched. Per germline, CDR1 DFQATT and CDR2 SNEGSKA (reference sequence). The CDR3 is 14 residues long. CDR3 amino acids: CSARTGARGTEAFF. CDR3 bases: TGCAGTGCTAGAACAGGGGCCCGGGGCACTGAAGCTTTCTTT.

The chain employs TRBV7-9 and TRBJ2-4; maybe TRBD2 (5 bases). Trimming shortened V by 1 base and J by 3 bases, and 13 bases separated the two germline ends. CDR1 is SEHNR and CDR2 is FQNEAQ in the germline V gene (reference sequence). This CDR3 has 16 amino acids. In nucleotides, the CDR3 is TGTGCCAGCAGCTTAGTCGGGGTCTTGGTCAAAAACATTCAGTACTTC. Its translation: CASSLVGVLVKNIQYF.

This clonotype was counted at least ten times. The chain uses TRBV7-2 and TRBJ2-7; D remains unclear. Trimming pared 9 bases from V and 6 bases from J, leaving 18 bases between. The CDR3 extends over 13 amino acids. Germline values: CDR1 SGHTA, CDR2 FQGNSA. CDR3 sequence (DNA): TGTGCCAGTCAGTGGGCCAGGTCTACCGAGCAGTACTTC. The encoded protein is CASQWARSTEQYF.

This chain links TRBV24-1 with TRBJ2-1, with 10 bases lining up with TRBD2. The CDR3 is 15 residues long. The trim removed 12 bases at V and 4 bases at J, leaving 11 bases unmatched. Germline V lookup: CDR1 KGHDR, CDR2 SFDVKD. CDR3 residues: CAASSTSGNYNEQFF. In DNA form, the CDR3 reads TGTGCCGCTAGTTCAACTAGCGGGAATTACAATGAGCAGTTCTTC.